The 7 T cell receptor beta chains in this list originate from one sample, sequenced in a study of OX40 agonist ivuxolimab in advanced cancers. The method was immunoSEQ multiplex PCR; TCRdb's version includes in-frame clones alone and lacks a portion of them. The sample has over 60,000 clones, 85% to 90% seen once. Specimen: CD4+ or CD8+ T cells sorted from blood, collected in a trial of the OX40 agonist ivuxolimab. All receptors derive from an adult with an advanced solid tumor such as melanoma, head and neck, liver or kidney cancer.

The V gene is TRBV6-6, the J gene TRBJ2-5, with a tentative D call TRBD1 (6 bases). Deletions cut 8 bases from V and 0 bases from J, with 16 bases between. The CDR3 is 15 amino acids. The germline CDR1 and CDR2 sequences are MNHNY and SVGAGI (reference sequence). Here the CDR3 DNA reads TGTGCCAGCTTGGACAGCCACGCGAACCAAGAGACCCAGTACTTC. Translated: CASLDSHANQETQYF.

The rearrangement links TRBV5-1 to TRBJ2-7; tentatively, D is TRBD1 or TRBD2 (6 bases each). Germline CDR1 reads SGHRS; CDR2 reads YFSETQ. The CDR3 is made up of 14 amino acids. The V end lost 0 bases, the J end lost 4 bases, and 11 bases lay between the germline ends. The CDR3 DNA reads TGCGCCAGCAGCTTGGAGGGGGGCTTATACGAGCAGTACTTC. It codes for CASSLEGGLYEQYF. The entire variable domain, with the rest obtained from reference TRBV5-1 and TRBJ2-7, is as follows: KAGVTQTPRYLIKTRGQQVTLSCSPISGHRSVSWYQQTPGQGLQFLFEYFSETQRNKGNFPGRFSGRQFSNSRSEMNVSTLELGDSALYLCASSLEGGLYEQYFGPGTRLTVT.

The CDR3 sequence: CASSGGTGRRYTF. The CDR3 nucleotides read TGTGCCAGCAGCGGCGGGACAGGGAGGCGCTACACCTTC. The chain has TRBV9 and TRBJ1-2; 9 nucleotides match TRBD1. This CDR3 is built from 13 residues. The V segment lost 3 bases and the J segment 9 bases; nucleotides outside the gene matches: 6. Germline V gene lookup returns CDR1 SGDLS and CDR2 YYNGEE.

The chain recombines TRBV5-4 with TRBJ2-3, with 7 bases aligning to TRBD2. V lost 5 bases, J lost 2 bases, and 2 bases stayed unmatched. The CDR3 runs 13 residues. Looked up from germline, CDR1 is SGHNT and CDR2 is YYREEE (reference sequence). The CDR3 loop reads CASRGGNTDTQYF. The CDR3 bases are TGTGCCAGCAGGGGGGGGAACACAGATACGCAGTATTTT.

The V and J genes are TRBV12-5 and TRBJ2-1; D might be TRBD2 (6 bases). CDR1 is LGHNT, CDR2 FRNRAP, per germline. This CDR3 contains 10 residues. The germline V and J ends were trimmed by 7 bases and 10 bases, with 8 bases remaining between them. CDR3 protein: CASAGLEQFF. The CDR3 nucleotides read TGTGCTAGTGCCGGACTAGAGCAGTTCTTC.

The V and J genes are TRBV7-9 and TRBJ2-1; TRBD2 agrees at 14 bases. CDR3 length equals 15 residues. Germline CDR1 and CDR2: SEHNR and FQNEAQ (reference sequence). V gave up 1 base and J gave up 10 bases; unmatched junction bases: 3. The CDR3 here is CASSLGTSGRLEQFF. CDR3 DNA: TGTGCCAGCAGCTTAGGGACTAGCGGGAGGTTGGAGCAGTTCTTC.

The chain recombines TRBV5-4 with TRBJ2-1; the D gene is possibly TRBD1 (5 bases). Trimming removed 2 bases at V and 4 bases at J, with 10 bases between. CDR3 length equals 14 residues. Per germline, CDR1 SGHNT and CDR2 YYREEE (reference sequence). The CDR3 reads CASSFPTEYNEQFF. The CDR3 nucleotides read TGTGCCAGCAGCTTTCCGACAGAATACAATGAGCAGTTCTTC.